This T cell receptor beta chain was observed in a study of metastatic and nonmetastatic thyroid tumors. Regarding the study as a whole: Significantly greater TCR beta diversity was reportedly found in malignant thyroid tumors than in benign nodules (in blood and tumor).

Before thyroid surgery, none of the patients had received any treatment. By share, this clone counts as medium-sized (0.01 to 0.1%). Antigen specificity is unknown. TCRdb re-called clones from the PCR reads using MiXCR. This table has 8,000 to 10,000 clones, roughly 21% appearing once. Germline CDR1 reads MGHRA; CDR2 reads YSYEKL. CDR3 length: 16 residues. The germline V and J ends were trimmed by 1 base and 5 bases, with 18 bases remaining between them. The sequenced material came from adjacent normal tissue. This TCR derives from a female donor with papillary thyroid cancer or a benign thyroid nodule (not recorded which). Some clones in this sample may be carry-over from other donors' samples. The rearrangement joins TRBV4-1 to TRBJ2-7; unclear D gene. The CDR3 nucleotides read TGCGCCAGCAGCCAAGCCCCCTGGGAAGTTCACAACGAGCAGTACTTC. It specifies CASSQAPWEVHNEQYF.